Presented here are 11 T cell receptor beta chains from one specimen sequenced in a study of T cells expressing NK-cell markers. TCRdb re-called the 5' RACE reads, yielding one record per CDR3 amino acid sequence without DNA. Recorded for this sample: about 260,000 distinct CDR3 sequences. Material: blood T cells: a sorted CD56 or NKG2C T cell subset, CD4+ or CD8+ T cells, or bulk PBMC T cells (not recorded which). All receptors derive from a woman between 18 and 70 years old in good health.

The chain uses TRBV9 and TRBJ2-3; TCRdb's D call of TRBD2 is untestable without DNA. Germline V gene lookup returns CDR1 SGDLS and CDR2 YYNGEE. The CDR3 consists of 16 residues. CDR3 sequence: CASSVGTSGSTDTQYF.

This CDR3 is CALAGGASTDTQYF. The chain is built from TRBV12-3 or TRBV12-4 and TRBJ2-3; TCRdb's D call of TRBD2 is untestable without DNA. The CDR3 length is 14 residues.

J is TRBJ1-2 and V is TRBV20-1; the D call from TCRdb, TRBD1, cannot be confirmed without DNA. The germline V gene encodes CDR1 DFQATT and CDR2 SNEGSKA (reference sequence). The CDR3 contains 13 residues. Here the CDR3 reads CSARETGNYGYTF.

CDR3 amino acids: CSAEVSGKKETQYF. The chain uses TRBV20-1 and TRBJ2-5; the TCRdb D gene call, TRBD2, has no DNA to confirm it. The germline V gene encodes CDR1 DFQATT and CDR2 SNEGSKA (reference sequence). The CDR3 has 14 residues.

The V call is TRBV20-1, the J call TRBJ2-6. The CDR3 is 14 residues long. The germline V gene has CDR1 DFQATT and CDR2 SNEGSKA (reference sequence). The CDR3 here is CSAVSFTGANVLTF.

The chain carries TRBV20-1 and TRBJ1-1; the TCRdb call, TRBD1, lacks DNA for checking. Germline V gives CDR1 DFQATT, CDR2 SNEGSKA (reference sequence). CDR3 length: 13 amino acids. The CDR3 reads CSALGTANTEAFF.

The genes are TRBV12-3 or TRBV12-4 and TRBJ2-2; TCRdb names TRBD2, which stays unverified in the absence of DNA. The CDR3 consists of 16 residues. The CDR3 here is CGSSLRLAGGTGELFF.

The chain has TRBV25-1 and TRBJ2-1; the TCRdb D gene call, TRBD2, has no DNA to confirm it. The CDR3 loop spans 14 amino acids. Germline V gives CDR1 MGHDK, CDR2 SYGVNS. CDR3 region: CASSDAAGGPAQFF. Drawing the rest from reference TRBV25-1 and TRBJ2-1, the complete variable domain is EADIYQTPRYLVIGTGKKITLECSQTMGHDKMYWYQQDPGMELHLIHYSYGVNSTEKGDLSSESTVSRIRTEHFPLTLESARPSHTSQYLCASSDAAGGPAQFFGPGTRLTVL.

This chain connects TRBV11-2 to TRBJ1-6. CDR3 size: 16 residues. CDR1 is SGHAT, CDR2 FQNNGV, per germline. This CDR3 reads CASSSRVGGHNSPLHF.

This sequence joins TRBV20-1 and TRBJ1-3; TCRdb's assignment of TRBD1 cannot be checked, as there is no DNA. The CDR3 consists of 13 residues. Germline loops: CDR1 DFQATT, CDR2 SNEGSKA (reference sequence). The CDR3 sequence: CSASGQARNTIYF.

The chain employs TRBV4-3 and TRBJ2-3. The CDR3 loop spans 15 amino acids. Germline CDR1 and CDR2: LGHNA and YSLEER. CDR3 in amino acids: CASSQEGSGWDTQYF.